This entry concerns a single T cell receptor (beta chain). Random hexamers were used to reverse transcribe roughly 0.45 to 1 ug of RNA. TCRdb processed the immunoSEQ multiplex PCR reads anew with MiXCR; each CDR3 protein has one entry. The sample has more than 150,000 distinct CDR3 sequences; roughly 95% are singletons. The data are from a study of CD8 T cells in Susac syndrome. The Susac syndrome patients fit the recently defined diagnostic criteria for definite or probable disease. The CD8+ and CD4+ T cells were isolated magnetically using a negative isolation approach, whereas the TEMRA cells were enriched by FACS. The trim removed 4 bases at V and 2 bases at J, leaving 6 bases unmatched. The CDR3 spans 15 residues. Germline V gene data show CDR1 as SGHDT and CDR2 as YYEEEE.

Sequenced material: CD4+ T cells from PBMCs. The TCR sequence derives from a human donor with Susac syndrome. The rearrangement joins TRBV5-6 to TRBJ2-4; 7 nucleotides agree with TRBD1. In DNA form, the CDR3 reads TGTGCCAGCAGCCCCATGACAGGGCCCAAAAACATTCAGTACTTC. Protein product: CASSPMTGPKNIQYF.